These 18 T cell receptor beta chains came from one sample sequenced in a study of T cells in narcolepsy. TCRdb's table, derived via immunoSEQ multiplex PCR, lists solely in-frame clones and lacks some. Here the sample spans under 25,000 clones, 84% being singletons. What was sequenced was CD45RA- memory CD4+ T cells from PBMCs. The receptors derive from a human donor with narcolepsy.

The table lists this clone with a few counts. This sequence joins TRBV6-5 and TRBJ1-1; unclear D gene. The ends were cut back, 7 bases at V and 7 bases at J, with 16 bases in the middle. This CDR3 region has 13 residues. Germline values: CDR1 MNHEY, CDR2 SVGAGI. Here the CDR3 reads CASIPTGTDEAFF. The CDR3, as DNA: TGTGCCAGCATCCCAACGGGAACAGATGAAGCTTTCTTT.

The J gene is TRBJ2-7, the V gene TRBV11-2; D is possibly TRBD2 (5 bases). The CDR3 has 12 amino acids. Trimming took 8 bases from V and 3 from J, leaving 11 bases between them. CDR1 is SGHAT and CDR2 is FQNNGV in the germline V gene. CDR3 protein: CASVGEFYEQYF. The CDR3 DNA sequence: TGTGCCAGCGTTGGGGAGTTCTACGAGCAGTACTTC.

This rearrangement joins TRBV7-3 to TRBJ2-1; TRBD1 or TRBD2 may be the D gene (5 bases each). V was clipped by 4 bases and J by 5 bases, with 15 bases between them. CDR1 is SGHTA and CDR2 is FQGTGA in the germline V gene. The CDR3 sequence is 15 residues long. This CDR3 is CASSWDLRKDNEQFF. DNA of the CDR3: TGTGCCAGCAGCTGGGACCTGCGGAAAGACAATGAGCAGTTCTTC. The full variable domain, rest sourced from reference TRBV7-3 and TRBJ2-1, is GAGVSQTPSNKVTEKGKYVELRCDPISGHTALYWYRQSLGQGPEFLIYFQGTGAADDSGLPNDRFFAVRPEGSVSTLKIQRTERGDSAVYLCASSWDLRKDNEQFFGPGTRLTVL.

V and J are TRBV7-2 and TRBJ2-7; 10 bases map to TRBD1. The V segment lost 4 bases and the J segment 5 bases; nucleotides outside the gene matches: 8. The CDR3 is 15 residues long. The germline CDR1 and CDR2 sequences are SGHTA and FQGNSA. CDR3 nucleotide sequence: TGTGCCAGCAGCTGGACCGGGACAGGGGTCGACGAGCAGTACTTC. This sequence encodes CASSWTGTGVDEQYF. The full variable domain, with the rest looked up from reference TRBV7-2 and TRBJ2-7, is GAGVSQSPSNKVTEKGKDVELRCDPISGHTALYWYRQSLGQGLEFLIYFQGNSAPDKSGLPSDRFSAERTGGSVSTLTIQRTQQEDSAVYLCASSWTGTGVDEQYFGPGTRLTVT.

V and J are TRBV27 and TRBJ2-3, with a tentative D call TRBD2 (5 bases). V was cut by 7 bases and J by 2 bases, with 10 bases left in between. The CDR3 consists of 13 residues. Germline V gene data show CDR1 as MNHEY and CDR2 as SMNVEV (reference sequence). CDR3 in amino acids: CASIQRNTDTQYF. CDR3 bases: TGTGCCAGCATTCAGCGGAACACAGATACGCAGTATTTT.

CDR3 in DNA: TGTGCCAGCAGCTTAGATCTTCGCCTAGCGGGAGGTACGTTCTTC. Its translation is CASSLDLRLAGGTFF. The rearrangement links TRBV11-2 to TRBJ2-1; 11 nucleotides line up with TRBD2. Germline V lookup: CDR1 SGHAT, CDR2 FQNNGV. This CDR3 has 15 residues. Trimming took 0 bases from V and 15 from J; bases not matched to a gene: 10.

V is TRBV28 and J is TRBJ1-6; no firm D call. This CDR3 comprises 14 residues. Trimming stripped 3 bases from V and 5 bases from J, with 8 bases between. Looked up from germline, CDR1 is MDHEN and CDR2 is SYDVKM. The CDR3 sequence: CASSLSQDNSPLHF. DNA of the CDR3: TGTGCCAGCAGTTTGAGCCAGGATAATTCACCCCTCCACTTT.

This chain uses TRBV4-2 with TRBJ2-3, with TRBD2 matching 13 bases. V shed 0 bases and J 6 bases; nucleotides not matched to a gene: 6. The germline V gene has CDR1 LGHNA and CDR2 YNFKEQ. The CDR3 is 17 residues long. CDR3 sequence (DNA): TGTGCCAGCAGCCAAGATTTGGCGACTAGCGGGAGGGATACGCAGTATTTT. It encodes CASSQDLATSGRDTQYF.

The J gene is TRBJ2-1, the V gene TRBV5-6, with TRBD1 matching over 8 bases. Germline V gives CDR1 SGHDT, CDR2 YYEEEE. The CDR3 has 15 residues. The trim removed 3 bases at V and 2 bases at J, leaving 4 bases unmatched. CDR3 sequence: CASSSGQGPYNEQFF. The CDR3 DNA is TGTGCCAGCAGCTCTGGACAGGGACCCTACAATGAGCAGTTCTTC.

This clone was counted between two and nine times. The CDR3 loop reads CASRPPGQGNQPQHF. DNA of the CDR3: TGTGCCAGCAGGCCACCGGGACAGGGGAATCAGCCCCAGCATTTT. V is TRBV6-5 and J is TRBJ1-5; TRBD1 aligns across 10 bases. The CDR3 length is 15 residues. The V gene end was trimmed by 6 bases and the J gene end by 4 bases; junction bases not matched to a gene: 6. Germline CDR1 is MNHEY and CDR2 is SVGAGI.

Concerning this clone: Germline and junction disagree at one end, which may indicate a read error. The V gene is TRBV7-9, the J gene TRBJ1-5; D gene unclear. The CDR3 has 14 residues. The germline V gene encodes CDR1 SEHNR and CDR2 FQNEAQ (reference sequence). The CDR3 region is CASSPFGVGQPRHF. The DNA for the CDR3 is TGTGCCAGCAGCCCGTTCGGGGTCGGGCAGCCCCGGCATTTT.

The CDR3 DNA is TGTGCCAGCAGTTTACTTCAGGGGAGGGGAGCCTATGGCTACACCTTC. Amino acid sequence: CASSLLQGRGAYGYTF. The gene calls are TRBV28 and TRBJ1-2; D perhaps matches TRBD1 (6 bases). Germline CDR1 MDHEN, CDR2 SYDVKM. V was trimmed by 2 bases and J by 4 bases, leaving 17 bases between them. The CDR3 extends over 16 amino acids.

The rearrangement uses TRBV7-8 and TRBJ2-2; 7 bases fit TRBD1. This CDR3 spans 14 amino acids. V was pared by 5 bases and J by 0 bases, with 0 bases of the junction left unmatched. Germline assignment: CDR1 SGHVS and CDR2 FQNEAQ. The CDR3 sequence is CASSGTANTGELFF. The CDR3 bases are TGTGCCAGCAGCGGGACAGCGAACACCGGGGAGCTGTTTTTT.

Concerning this clone: At one of its ends the junction is not consistent with the germline gene, which may arise from a read error. The chain uses TRBV6-6 and TRBJ2-7, with 8 bases identical to TRBD2. From germline, CDR1 is MNHNY and CDR2 SVGAGI (reference sequence). CDR3 length: 8 residues. CDR3 in amino acids: CADAGGLF. Here the CDR3 DNA reads TGTGCAGATGCGGGAGGCCTCTTC.

V gene TRBV7-6 combines with J gene TRBJ2-1; 9 bases line up with TRBD2. The CDR3 covers 17 residues. Germline-derived CDR1 and CDR2 are SGHVS and FNYEAQ. Germline trimming cut 5 bases from V and 7 bases from J; bases unmatched to any gene: 15. CDR3 sequence reads: CASSPLPLAGGLNEQFF. The CDR3 nucleotides are TGTGCCAGCAGCCCCTTGCCACTAGCGGGCGGATTGAATGAGCAGTTCTTC.

The rearrangement joins TRBV19 to TRBJ2-5; D unresolved. The DNA matches TRBJ2-7 better at its end, which makes the J call doubtful. Germline V gene sequence: CDR1 LNHDA, CDR2 SQIVND (reference sequence). There are 13 residues in the CDR3. CDR3 bases: TGTGCCAGTAGTAACCATGCGTTCTACGAGCAGTACTTC. It is translated as CASSNHAFYEQYF.

A note on this clone: At the DNA level, this CDR3 is encoded by other sequences in the same sample as well. The rearrangement links TRBV29-1 to TRBJ1-1, with 9 bases lining up with TRBD1. The germline V gene encodes CDR1 SQVTM and CDR2 ANQGSEA. V lost 3 bases and J lost 4; bases outside the gene matches: 9. The CDR3 consists of 15 residues. The CDR3 here is CSVENRGQAGTEAFF. DNA for the CDR3: TGCAGCGTTGAGAACAGGGGGCAAGCAGGCACTGAAGCTTTCTTT.

The chain employs TRBV29-1 and TRBJ2-2; TRBD2 agrees at 7 bases. Germline lookup yields CDR1 SQVTM and CDR2 ANQGSEA. The CDR3 contains 14 residues. Germline trimming cut 5 bases from V and 4 bases from J; bases unmatched to any gene: 7. The CDR3 here is CSVRGAGVTGELFF. The CDR3 nucleotides read TGCAGCGTTCGAGGCGCGGGAGTCACCGGGGAGCTGTTTTTT.